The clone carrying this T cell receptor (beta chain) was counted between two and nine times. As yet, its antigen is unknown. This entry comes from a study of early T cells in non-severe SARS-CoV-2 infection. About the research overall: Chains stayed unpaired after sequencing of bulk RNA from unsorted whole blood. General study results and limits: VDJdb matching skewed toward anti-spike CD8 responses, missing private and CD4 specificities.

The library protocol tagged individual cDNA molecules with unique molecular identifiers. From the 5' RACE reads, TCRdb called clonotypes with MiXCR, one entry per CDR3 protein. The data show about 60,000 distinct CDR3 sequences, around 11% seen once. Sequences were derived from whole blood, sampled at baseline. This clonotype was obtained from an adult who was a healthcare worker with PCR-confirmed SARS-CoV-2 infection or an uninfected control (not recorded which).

CDR3 amino acids: CASSRETLNYEQYF. The CDR3 nucleotides are TGTGCCAGCAGCAGGGAAACCCTTAACTACGAGCAGTACTTC. V usage is TRBV7-2 and J usage is TRBJ2-7; no reliable D call. V gave up 5 bases and J gave up 3 bases, with 14 bases separating them. This CDR3 spans 14 amino acids. Germline CDR1 is SGHTA and CDR2 is FQGNSA.